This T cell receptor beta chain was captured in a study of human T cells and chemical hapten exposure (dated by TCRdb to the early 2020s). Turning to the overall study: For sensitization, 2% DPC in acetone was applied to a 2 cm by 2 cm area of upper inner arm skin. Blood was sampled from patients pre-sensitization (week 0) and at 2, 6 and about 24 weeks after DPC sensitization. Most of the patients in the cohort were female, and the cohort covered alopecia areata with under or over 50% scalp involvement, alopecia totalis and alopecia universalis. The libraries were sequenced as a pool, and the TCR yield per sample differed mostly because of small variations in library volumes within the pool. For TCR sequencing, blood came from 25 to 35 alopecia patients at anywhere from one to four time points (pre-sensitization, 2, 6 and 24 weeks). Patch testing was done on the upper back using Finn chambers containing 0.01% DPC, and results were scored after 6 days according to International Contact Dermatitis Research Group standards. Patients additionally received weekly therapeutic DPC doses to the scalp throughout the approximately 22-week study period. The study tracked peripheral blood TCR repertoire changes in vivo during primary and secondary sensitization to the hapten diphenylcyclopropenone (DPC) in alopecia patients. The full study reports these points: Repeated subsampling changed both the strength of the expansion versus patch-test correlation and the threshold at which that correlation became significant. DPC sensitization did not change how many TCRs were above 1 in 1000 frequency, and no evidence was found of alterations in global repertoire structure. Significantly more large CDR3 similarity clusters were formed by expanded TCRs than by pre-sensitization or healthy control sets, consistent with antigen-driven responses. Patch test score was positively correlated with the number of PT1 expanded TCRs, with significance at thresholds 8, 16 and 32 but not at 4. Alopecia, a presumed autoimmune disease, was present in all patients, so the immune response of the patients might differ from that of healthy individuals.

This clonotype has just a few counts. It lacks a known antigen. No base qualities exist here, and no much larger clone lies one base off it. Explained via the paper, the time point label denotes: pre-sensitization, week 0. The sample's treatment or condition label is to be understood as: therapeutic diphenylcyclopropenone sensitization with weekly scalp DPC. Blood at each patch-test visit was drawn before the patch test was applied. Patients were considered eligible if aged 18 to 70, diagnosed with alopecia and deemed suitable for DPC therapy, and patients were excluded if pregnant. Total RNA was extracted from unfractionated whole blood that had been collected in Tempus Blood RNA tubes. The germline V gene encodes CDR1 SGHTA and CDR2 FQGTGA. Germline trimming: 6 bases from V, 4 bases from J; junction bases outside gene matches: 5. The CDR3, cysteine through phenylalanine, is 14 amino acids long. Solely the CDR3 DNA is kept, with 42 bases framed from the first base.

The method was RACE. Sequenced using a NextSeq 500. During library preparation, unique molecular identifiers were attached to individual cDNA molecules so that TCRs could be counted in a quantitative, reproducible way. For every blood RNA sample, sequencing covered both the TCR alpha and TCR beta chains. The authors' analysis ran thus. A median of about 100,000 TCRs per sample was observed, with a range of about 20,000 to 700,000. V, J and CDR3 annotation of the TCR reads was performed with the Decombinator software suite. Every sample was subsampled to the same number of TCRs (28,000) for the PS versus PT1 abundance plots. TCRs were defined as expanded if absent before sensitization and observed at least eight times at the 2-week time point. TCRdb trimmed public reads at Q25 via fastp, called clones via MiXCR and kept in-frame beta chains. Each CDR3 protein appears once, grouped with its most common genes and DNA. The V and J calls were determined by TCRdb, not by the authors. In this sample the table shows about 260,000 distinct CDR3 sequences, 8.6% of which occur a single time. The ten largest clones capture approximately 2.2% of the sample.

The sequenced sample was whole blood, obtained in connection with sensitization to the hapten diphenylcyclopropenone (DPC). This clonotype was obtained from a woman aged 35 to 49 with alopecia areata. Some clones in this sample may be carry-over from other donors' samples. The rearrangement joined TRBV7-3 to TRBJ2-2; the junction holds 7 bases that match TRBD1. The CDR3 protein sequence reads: CASRSGGSTGELFF. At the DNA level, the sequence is TGTGCCAGCAGGTCAGGGGGAAGCACCGGGGAGCTGTTTTTT. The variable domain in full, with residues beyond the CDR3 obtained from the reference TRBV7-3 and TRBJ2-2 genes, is GAGVSQTPSNKVTEKGKYVELRCDPISGHTALYWYRQSLGQGPEFLIYFQGTGAADDSGLPNDRFFAVRPEGSVSTLKIQRTERGDSAVYLCASRSGGSTGELFFGEGSRLTVL.